This TCR beta chain comes out of a study of CD8 T cells in ankylosing spondylitis. Overall study findings and caveats: Clones linked with disease were CD8+ and fairly uncommon in the peripheral blood. Several highly homologous variants made up a TCR beta motif, and this motif appeared characteristic of ankylosing spondylitis blood.

Per germline, CDR1 SGHRS and CDR2 YFSETQ. The CDR3 consists of 13 residues. Trimming pared 3 bases from V and 7 bases from J, leaving 8 bases between. TCRdb redid the calling of the 5' RACE reads with MiXCR, one entry per CDR3 protein. The table has around 120,000 distinct CDR3 sequences, approximately 10% seen once. This clonotype was detected ten times or more. Its antigen is not identified. Sequenced: blood, either unsorted or a sorted T cell fraction (not recorded which). The sequence was collected from a male donor with ankylosing spondylitis or in good health (not recorded which). The rearrangement joins TRBV5-1 to TRBJ1-6; D ambiguous. CDR3 in DNA: TGCGCCAGCAGCTCGGATACAAATTCACCCCTCCACTTT. Protein product: CASSSDTNSPLHF.